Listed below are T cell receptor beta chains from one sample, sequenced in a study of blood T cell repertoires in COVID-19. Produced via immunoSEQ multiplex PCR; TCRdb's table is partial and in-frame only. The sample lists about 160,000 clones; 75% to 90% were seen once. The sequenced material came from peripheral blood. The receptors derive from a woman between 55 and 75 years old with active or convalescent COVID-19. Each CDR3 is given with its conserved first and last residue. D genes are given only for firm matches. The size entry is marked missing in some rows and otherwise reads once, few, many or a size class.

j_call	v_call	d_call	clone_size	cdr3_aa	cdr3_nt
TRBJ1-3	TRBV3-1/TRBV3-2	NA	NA	CASSQVTYSGNTIYF	TGTGCCAGCAGCCAAGTCACCTACTCTGGAAACACCATATATTTT
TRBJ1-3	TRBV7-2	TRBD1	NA	CASRSGQGSTYSGNTIYF	TGTGCCAGCAGGTCCGGACAGGGTAGTACTTACTCTGGAAACACCATATATTTT
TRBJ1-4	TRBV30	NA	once	CAWRGGGEKLFF	TGTGCCTGGAGGGGGGGAGGTGAAAAACTGTTTTTT
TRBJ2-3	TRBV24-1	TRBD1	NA	CATSDLTGASTDTQYF	TGTGCCACCAGTGATTTGACAGGGGCTAGCACAGATACGCAGTATTTT
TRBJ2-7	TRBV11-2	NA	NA	CASSLDPQASTEQYF	TGTGCCAGCAGCTTAGATCCACAGGCTTCCACCGAGCAGTACTTC
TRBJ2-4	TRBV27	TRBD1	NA	CASSPDRGKNIQYF	TGTGCCAGCAGTCCCGACAGGGGCAAAAACATTCAGTACTTC
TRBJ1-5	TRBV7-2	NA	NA	CASSLDSRSNQPQHF	TGTGCCAGCAGCTTAGACAGTCGGAGCAATCAGCCCCAGCATTTT
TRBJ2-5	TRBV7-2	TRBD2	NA	CASSSSGGTQETQYF	TGTGCCAGCAGCTCTAGCGGAGGCACCCAAGAGACCCAGTACTTC
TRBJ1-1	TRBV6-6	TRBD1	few	CASSRRAGTGFGTTEAFF	TGTGCCAGCAGTCGAAGGGCCGGGACAGGGTTTGGGACCACTGAAGCTTTCTTT
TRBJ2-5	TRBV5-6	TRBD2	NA	CASSLAGAGETQYF	TGTGCCAGCAGTCTAGCGGGGGCGGGAGAGACCCAGTACTTC
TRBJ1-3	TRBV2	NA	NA	CASSEGPGRSGNTIYF	TGTGCCAGCAGTGAAGGGCCAGGCCGCTCTGGAAACACCATATATTTT
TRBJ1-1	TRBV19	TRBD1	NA	CASNPDRAMNTEAFF	TGTGCCAGTAACCCGGACAGGGCAATGAACACTGAAGCTTTCTTT
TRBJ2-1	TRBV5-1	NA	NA	CASSLQDYNEQFF	TGCGCCAGCAGCTTACAGGATTACAATGAGCAGTTCTTC
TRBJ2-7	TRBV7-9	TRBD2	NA	CASSLGLAGTYEQYF	TGTGCCAGCAGCTTAGGACTAGCGGGGACCTACGAGCAGTACTTC
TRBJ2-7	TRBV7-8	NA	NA	CASSLAGATYEQYF	TGTGCCAGCAGCTTAGCGGGGGCTACCTACGAGCAGTACTTC
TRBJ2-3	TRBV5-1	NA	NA	CASSLGGLPGSTDTQYF	TGCGCCAGCAGCCTGGGTGGACTTCCAGGATCCACAGATACGCAGTATTTT
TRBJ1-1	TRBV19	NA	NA	CASSTQTVGTEAFF	TGTGCCAGTAGTACCCAGACAGTCGGCACTGAAGCTTTCTTT
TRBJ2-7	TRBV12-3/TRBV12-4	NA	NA	CASSFSHIEQYF	TGTGCCAGCAGTTTCTCACATATCGAGCAGTACTTC
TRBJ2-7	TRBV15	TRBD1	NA	CATRRPGQSGHEQYF	TGTGCCACCAGAAGACCGGGACAGTCTGGCCATGAGCAGTACTTC
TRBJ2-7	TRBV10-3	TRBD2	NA	CAISSLFGVAGGRSYEQYF	TGTGCCATCAGTTCTCTCTTCGGGGTAGCGGGGGGCCGTTCCTACGAGCAGTACTTC
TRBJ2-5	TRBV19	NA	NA	CASSNYIQETQYF	TGTGCCAGTAGTAATTACATCCAAGAGACCCAGTACTTC
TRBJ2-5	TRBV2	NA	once	CASDSRETQYF	TGTGCCAGCGATTCGAGAGAGACCCAGTACTTC
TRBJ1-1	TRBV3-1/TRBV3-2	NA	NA	CASSQQGVNTEAFF	TGTGCCAGCAGCCAACAGGGCGTGAACACTGAAGCTTTCTTT
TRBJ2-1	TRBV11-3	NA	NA	CASSFRGYNEQFF	TGTGCCAGCAGCTTTCGGGGGTACAATGAGCAGTTCTTC
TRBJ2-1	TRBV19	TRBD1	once	CASTQTGTYNEQFF	TGTGCCAGTACCCAGACAGGGACCTACAATGAGCAGTTCTTC
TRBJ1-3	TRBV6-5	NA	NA	CASRQSSGNTIYF	TGTGCCAGCAGACAGAGCTCTGGAAACACCATATATTTT
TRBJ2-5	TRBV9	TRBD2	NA	CASSVEAGGPKETQYF	TGTGCCAGCAGCGTAGAGGCGGGGGGGCCGAAGGAGACCCAGTACTTC
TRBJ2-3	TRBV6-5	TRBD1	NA	CASNRDRGTDTQYF	TGTGCCAGCAACCGGGACAGGGGGACAGATACGCAGTATTTT
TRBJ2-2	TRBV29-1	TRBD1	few	CSVGQGNGELFF	TGCAGCGTGGGACAGGGTAACGGGGAGCTGTTTTTT
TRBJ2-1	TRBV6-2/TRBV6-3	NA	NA	CASSPRYNEQFF	TGTGCCAGCAGTCCGCGATACAATGAGCAGTTCTTC
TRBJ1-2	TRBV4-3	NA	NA	CASSQDLLMDYGYTF	TGCGCCAGCAGCCAAGATTTACTCATGGACTATGGCTACACCTTC
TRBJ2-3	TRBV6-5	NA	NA	CASSYRGGRGDTQYF	TGTGCCAGCAGTTACCGCGGGGGCAGGGGAGATACGCAGTATTTT
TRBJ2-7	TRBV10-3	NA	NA	CAISESGADEQYF	TGTGCCATCAGTGAGTCAGGGGCGGACGAGCAGTACTTC
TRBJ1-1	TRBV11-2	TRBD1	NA	CASSQGTGGAAEAFF	TGTGCCAGCAGCCAGGGAACAGGGGGAGCAGCTGAAGCTTTCTTT
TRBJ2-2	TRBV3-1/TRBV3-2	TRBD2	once	CASANGGAVTGELFF	TGTGCCAGCGCGAACGGGGGGGCGGTCACCGGGGAGCTGTTTTTT
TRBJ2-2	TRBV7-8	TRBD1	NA	CASSSTLPGQANTGELFF	TGTGCCAGCAGCTCAACCCTACCGGGACAGGCGAACACCGGGGAGCTGTTTTTT
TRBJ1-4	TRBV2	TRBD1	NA	CASSVGQANEKLFF	TGTGCCAGCAGTGTCGGACAGGCTAATGAAAAACTGTTTTTT
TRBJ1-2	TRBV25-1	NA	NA	CASRDSGSYGYTF	TGTGCCAGCAGAGACAGTGGCAGCTATGGCTACACCTTC
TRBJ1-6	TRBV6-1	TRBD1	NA	CASSEASGTGKSPLHF	TGTGCCAGCAGTGAGGCTTCCGGGACAGGAAAGTCACCCCTCCACTTT
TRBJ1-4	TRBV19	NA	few	CASSRQFNEKLFF	TGTGCCAGTAGTAGACAGTTTAATGAAAAACTGTTTTTT
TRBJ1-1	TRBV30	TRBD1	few	CAWRQGSEAFF	TGTGCCTGGCGACAGGGATCTGAAGCTTTCTTT